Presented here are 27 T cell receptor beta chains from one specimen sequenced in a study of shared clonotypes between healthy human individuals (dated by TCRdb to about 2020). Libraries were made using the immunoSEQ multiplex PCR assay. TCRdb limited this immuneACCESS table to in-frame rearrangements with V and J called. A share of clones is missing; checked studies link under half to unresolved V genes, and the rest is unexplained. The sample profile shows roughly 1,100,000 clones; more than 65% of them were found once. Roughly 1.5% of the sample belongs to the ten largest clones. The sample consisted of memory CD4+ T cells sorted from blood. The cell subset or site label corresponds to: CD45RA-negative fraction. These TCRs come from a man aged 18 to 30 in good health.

This CDR3 reads CASSPRGDRKSYEQYF. The CDR3, as DNA: TGTGCCAGCAGCCCGAGGGGGGACCGAAAATCCTACGAGCAGTACTTC. The genes are TRBV9 and TRBJ2-7, with D perhaps given as TRBD1 or TRBD2 (6 bases each). V gave up 4 bases and J gave up 1 base, with 18 bases separating them. Germline V CDR1 and CDR2: SGDLS, YYNGEE. The CDR3 length is 16 residues.

DNA for the CDR3: TGTGCCAGCAGTTCCTACCCGATAAGCGCGGACGGGGAGCTGTTTTTT. This translates into CASSSYPISADGELFF. V and J are TRBV27 and TRBJ2-2; no definite D call. V dropped 4 bases and J dropped 7 bases, with 19 bases sitting between them. The germline CDR1 and CDR2 sequences are MNHEY and SMNVEV (reference sequence). The CDR3 is 16 amino acids.

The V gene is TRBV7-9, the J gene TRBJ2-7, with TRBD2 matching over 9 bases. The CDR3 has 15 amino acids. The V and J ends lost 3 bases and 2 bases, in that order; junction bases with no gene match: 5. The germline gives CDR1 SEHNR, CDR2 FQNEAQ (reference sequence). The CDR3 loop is CASSFLAGAAYEQYF. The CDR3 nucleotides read TGTGCCAGCAGCTTTTTAGCGGGGGCGGCCTACGAGCAGTACTTC.

CDR3 protein: CASSSQGRPNTEAFF. CDR3 in DNA: TGTGCCAGCAGCTCCCAGGGACGGCCGAACACTGAAGCTTTCTTT. The chain uses TRBV5-4 and TRBJ1-1, with D possibly matching TRBD1 (5 bases). The CDR3 runs 15 residues. Trimming cost V 3 bases and J 1 base, with 13 bases left between them. Per the germline V gene, CDR1 is SGHNT and CDR2 is YYREEE (reference sequence). Complete variable domain (other parts from reference TRBV5-4 and TRBJ1-1): ETGVTQSPTHLIKTRGQQVTLRCSSQSGHNTVSWYQQALGQGPQFIFQYYREEENGRGNFPPRFSGLQFPNYSSELNVNALELDDSALYLCASSSQGRPNTEAFFGQGTRLTVV.

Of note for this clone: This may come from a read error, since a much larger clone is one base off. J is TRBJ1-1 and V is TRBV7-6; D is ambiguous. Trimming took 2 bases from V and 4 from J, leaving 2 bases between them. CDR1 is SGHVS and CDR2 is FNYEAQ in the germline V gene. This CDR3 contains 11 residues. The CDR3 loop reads CASSLFTEAFF. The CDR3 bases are TGTGCCAGCAGCTTATTCACTGAAGCTTTCTTT.

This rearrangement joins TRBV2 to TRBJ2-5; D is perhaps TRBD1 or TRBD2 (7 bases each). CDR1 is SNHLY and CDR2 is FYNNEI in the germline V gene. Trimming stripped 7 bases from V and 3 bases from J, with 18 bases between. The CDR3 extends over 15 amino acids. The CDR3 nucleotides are TGTGCCAGCACCGCAGGGGGGGGATTCGAAGAGACCCAGTACTTC. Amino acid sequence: CASTAGGGFEETQYF.

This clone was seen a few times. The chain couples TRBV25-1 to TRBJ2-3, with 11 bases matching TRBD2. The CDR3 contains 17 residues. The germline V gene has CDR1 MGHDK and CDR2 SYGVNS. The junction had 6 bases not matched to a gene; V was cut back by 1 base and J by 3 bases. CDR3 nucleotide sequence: TGTGCCAGCAGTGAATGGGGTAGCGGGGGGGTAACAGATACGCAGTATTTT. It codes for CASSEWGSGGVTDTQYF. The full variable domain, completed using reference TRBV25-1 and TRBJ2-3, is EADIYQTPRYLVIGTGKKITLECSQTMGHDKMYWYQQDPGMELHLIHYSYGVNSTEKGDLSSESTVSRIRTEHFPLTLESARPSHTSQYLCASSEWGSGGVTDTQYFGPGTRLTVL.

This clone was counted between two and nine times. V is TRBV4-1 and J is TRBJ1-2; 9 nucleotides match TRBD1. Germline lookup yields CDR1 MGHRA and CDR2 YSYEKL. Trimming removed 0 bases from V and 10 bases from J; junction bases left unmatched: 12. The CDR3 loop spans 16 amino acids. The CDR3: CASSQEYTYRGQVYTF. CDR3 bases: TGCGCCAGCAGCCAAGAATATACCTACAGGGGGCAAGTCTACACCTTC.

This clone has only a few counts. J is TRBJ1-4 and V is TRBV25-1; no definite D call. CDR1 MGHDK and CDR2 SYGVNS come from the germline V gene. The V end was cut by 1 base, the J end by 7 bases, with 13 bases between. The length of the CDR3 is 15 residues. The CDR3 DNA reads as TGTGCCAGCAGTGAATTGGAGCCCTCGGGTGAAAAACTGTTTTTT. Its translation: CASSELEPSGEKLFF.

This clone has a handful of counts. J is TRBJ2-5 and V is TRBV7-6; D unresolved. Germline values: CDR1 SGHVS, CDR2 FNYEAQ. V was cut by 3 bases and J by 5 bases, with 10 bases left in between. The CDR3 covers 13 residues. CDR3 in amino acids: CASSLNLGETQYF. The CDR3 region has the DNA TGTGCCAGCAGCTTGAACCTTGGGGAGACCCAGTACTTC.

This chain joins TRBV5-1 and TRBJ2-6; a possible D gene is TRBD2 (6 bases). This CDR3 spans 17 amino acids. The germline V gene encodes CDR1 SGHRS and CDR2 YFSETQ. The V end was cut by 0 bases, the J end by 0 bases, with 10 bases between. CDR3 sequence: CASSLEHGGSGANVLTF. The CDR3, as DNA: TGCGCCAGCAGCTTGGAACACGGGGGCTCTGGGGCCAACGTCCTGACTTTC.

The CDR3 sequence: CASSPDRGGIDYGYTF. For the CDR3, the DNA is TGCGCCAGCAGCCCAGACAGGGGCGGTATTGACTATGGCTACACCTTC. The rearrangement uses TRBV5-1 and TRBJ1-2, with 8 bases fitting TRBD1. The CDR3 contains 16 residues. Germline CDR1 reads SGHRS; CDR2 reads YFSETQ. The trim removed 4 bases at V and 3 bases at J, leaving 11 bases unmatched.

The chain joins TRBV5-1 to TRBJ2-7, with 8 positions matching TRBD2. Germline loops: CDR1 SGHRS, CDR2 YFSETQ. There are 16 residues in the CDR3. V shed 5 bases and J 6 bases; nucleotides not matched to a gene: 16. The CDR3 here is CASSSQLAASSGEQYF. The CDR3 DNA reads TGCGCCAGCAGTTCACAACTAGCGGCTTCCTCGGGCGAGCAGTACTTC.

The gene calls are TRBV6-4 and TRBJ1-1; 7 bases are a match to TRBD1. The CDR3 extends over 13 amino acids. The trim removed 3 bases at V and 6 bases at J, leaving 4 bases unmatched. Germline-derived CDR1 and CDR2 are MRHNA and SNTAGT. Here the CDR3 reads CASSEDRASEAFF. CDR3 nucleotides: TGTGCCAGCAGTGAAGACAGGGCTTCTGAAGCTTTCTTT.

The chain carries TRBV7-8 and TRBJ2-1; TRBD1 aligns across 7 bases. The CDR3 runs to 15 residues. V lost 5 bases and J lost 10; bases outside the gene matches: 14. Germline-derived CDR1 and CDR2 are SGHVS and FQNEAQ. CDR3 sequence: CASSQGGMSRWEQFF. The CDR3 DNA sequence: TGTGCCAGCAGCCAAGGGGGCATGAGTCGGTGGGAGCAGTTCTTC.

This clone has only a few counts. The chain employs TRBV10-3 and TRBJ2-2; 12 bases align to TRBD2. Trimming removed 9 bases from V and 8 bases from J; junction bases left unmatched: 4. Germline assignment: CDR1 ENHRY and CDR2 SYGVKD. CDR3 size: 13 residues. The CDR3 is CAMSSGGAGELFF. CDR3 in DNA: TGTGCCATGTCTAGCGGGGGGGCTGGGGAGCTGTTTTTT.

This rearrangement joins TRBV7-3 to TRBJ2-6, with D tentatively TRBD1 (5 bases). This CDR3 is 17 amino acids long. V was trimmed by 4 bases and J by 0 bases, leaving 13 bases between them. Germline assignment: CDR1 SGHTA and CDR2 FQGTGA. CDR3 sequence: CASSSRAGSSGANVLTF. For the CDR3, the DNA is TGTGCCAGCAGCTCCAGAGCAGGGTCCTCTGGGGCCAACGTCCTGACTTTC.

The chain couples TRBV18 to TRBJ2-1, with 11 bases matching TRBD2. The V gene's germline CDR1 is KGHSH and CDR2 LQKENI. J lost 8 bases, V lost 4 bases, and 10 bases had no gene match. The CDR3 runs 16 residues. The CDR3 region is CASSRSITSGSHEQFF. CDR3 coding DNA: TGTGCCAGCTCACGTTCTATTACTAGCGGGAGCCATGAGCAGTTCTTC.

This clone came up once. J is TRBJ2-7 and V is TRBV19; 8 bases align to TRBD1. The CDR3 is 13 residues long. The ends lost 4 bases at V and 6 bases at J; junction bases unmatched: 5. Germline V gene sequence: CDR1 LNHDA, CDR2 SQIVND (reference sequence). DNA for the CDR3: TGTGCCAGTAGTAAACGACAGGGGAGCGAGCAGTACTTC. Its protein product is CASSKRQGSEQYF.

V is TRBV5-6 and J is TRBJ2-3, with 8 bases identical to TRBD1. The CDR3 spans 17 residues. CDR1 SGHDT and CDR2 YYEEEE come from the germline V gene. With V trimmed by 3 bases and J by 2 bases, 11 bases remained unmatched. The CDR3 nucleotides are TGTGCCAGCAGCTATAGCCGGACAGGGATTTACACAGATACGCAGTATTTT. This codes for CASSYSRTGIYTDTQYF.

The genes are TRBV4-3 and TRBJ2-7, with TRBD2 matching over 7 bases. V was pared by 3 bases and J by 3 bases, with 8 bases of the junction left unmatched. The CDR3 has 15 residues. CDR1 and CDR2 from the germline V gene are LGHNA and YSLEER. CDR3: CASSHSWDYFYEQYF. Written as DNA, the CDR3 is TGCGCCAGCAGCCACTCTTGGGACTATTTCTACGAGCAGTACTTC.

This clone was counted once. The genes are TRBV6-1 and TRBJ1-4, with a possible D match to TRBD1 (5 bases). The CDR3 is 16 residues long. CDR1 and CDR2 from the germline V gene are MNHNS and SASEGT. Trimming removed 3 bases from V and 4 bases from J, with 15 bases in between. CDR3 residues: CASSELLLDINEKLFF. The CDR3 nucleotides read TGTGCCAGCAGTGAGCTACTCTTGGACATTAATGAAAAACTGTTTTTT.

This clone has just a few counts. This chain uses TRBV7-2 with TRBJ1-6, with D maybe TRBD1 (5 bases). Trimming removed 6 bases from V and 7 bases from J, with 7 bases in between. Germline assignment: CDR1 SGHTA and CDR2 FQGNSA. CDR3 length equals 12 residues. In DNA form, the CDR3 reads TGTGCCAGCAGAGAGGGGAATTCACCCCTCCACTTT. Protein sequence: CASREGNSPLHF. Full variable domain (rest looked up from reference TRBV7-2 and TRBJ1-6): GAGVSQSPSNKVTEKGKDVELRCDPISGHTALYWYRQSLGQGLEFLIYFQGNSAPDKSGLPSDRFSAERTGGSVSTLTIQRTQQEDSAVYLCASREGNSPLHFGNGTRLTVT.

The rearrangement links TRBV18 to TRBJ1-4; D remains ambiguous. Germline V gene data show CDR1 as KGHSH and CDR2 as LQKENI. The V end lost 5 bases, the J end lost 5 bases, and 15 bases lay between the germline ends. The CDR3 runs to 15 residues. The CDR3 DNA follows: TGTGCCAGCTCAAGTATAGGACTGGAAAATGAAAAACTGTTTTTT. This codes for CASSSIGLENEKLFF.

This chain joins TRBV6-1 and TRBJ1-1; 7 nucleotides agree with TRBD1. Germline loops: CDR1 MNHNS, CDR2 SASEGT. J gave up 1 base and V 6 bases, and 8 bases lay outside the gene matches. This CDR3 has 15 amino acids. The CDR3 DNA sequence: TGTGCCAGCAGGCCGTGGCAGGGGGAGAACACTGAAGCTTTCTTT. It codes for CASRPWQGENTEAFF.

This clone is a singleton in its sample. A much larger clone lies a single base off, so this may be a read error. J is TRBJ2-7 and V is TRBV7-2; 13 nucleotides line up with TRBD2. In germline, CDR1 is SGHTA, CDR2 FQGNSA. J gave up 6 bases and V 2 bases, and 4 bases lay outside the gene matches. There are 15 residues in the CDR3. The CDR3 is CASSLRTSGSGEQYF. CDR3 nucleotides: TGTGCCAGCAGCTTACGGACTAGCGGGAGCGGCGAGCAGTACTTC.

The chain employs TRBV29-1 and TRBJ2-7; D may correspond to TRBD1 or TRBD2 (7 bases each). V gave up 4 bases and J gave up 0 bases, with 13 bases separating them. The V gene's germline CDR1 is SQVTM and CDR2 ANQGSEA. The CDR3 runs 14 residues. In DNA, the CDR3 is TGCAGCGTTGGGGAGGGGACAGCCTCCTACGAGCAGTACTTC. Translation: CSVGEGTASYEQYF.